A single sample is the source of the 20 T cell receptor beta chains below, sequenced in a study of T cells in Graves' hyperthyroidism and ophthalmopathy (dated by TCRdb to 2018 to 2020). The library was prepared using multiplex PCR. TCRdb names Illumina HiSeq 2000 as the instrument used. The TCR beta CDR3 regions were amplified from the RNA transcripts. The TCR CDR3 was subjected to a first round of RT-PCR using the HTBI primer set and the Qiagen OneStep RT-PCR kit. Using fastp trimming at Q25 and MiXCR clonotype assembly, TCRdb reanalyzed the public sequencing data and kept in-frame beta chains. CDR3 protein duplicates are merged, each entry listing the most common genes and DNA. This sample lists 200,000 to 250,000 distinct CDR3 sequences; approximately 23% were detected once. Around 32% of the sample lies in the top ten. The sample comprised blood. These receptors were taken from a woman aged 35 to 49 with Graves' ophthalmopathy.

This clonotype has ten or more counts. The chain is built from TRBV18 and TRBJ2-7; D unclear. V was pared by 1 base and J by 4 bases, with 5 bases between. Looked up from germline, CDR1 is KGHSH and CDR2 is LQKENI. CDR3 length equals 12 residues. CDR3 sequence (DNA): TGTGCCAGCTCACCACGAGATTACGAGCAGTACTTC. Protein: CASSPRDYEQYF. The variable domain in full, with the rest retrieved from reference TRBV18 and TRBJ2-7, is NAGVMQNPRHLVRRRGQEARLRCSPMKGHSHVYWYRQLPEEGLKFMVYLQKENIIDESGMPKERFSAEFPKEGPSILRIQQVVRGDSAAYFCASSPRDYEQYFGPGTRLTVT.

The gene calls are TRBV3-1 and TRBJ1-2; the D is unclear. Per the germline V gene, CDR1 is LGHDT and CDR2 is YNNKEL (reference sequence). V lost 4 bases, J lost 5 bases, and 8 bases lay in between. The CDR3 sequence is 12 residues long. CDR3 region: CASSRDDYGYTF. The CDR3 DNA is TGTGCCAGCAGCCGCGACGATTATGGCTACACCTTC.

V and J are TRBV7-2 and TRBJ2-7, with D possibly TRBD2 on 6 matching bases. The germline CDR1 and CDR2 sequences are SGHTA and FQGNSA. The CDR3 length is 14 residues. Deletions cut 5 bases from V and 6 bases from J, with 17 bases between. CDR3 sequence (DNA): TGTGCCAGCAGCGGCGGGGAAGGTAGATTCGAGCAGTACTTC. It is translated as CASSGGEGRFEQYF.

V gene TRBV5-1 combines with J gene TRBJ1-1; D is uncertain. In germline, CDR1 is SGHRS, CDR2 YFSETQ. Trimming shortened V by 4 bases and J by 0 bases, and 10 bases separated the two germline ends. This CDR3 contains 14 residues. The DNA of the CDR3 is TGCGCCAGCAGCCCCCAGGCCCTGAACACTGAAGCTTTCTTT. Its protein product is CASSPQALNTEAFF.

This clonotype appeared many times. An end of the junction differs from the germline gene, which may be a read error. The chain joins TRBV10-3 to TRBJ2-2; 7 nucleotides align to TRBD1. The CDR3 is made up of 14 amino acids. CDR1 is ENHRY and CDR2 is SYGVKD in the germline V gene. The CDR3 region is CAIREDRNTGEPFF. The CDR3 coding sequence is TGTGCCATCAGGGAGGACAGGAACACCGGGGAGCCGTTTTTT.

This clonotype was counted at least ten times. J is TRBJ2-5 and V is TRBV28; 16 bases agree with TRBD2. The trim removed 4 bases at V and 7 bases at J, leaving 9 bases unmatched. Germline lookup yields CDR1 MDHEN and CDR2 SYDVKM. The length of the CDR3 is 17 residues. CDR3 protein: CASSSGLAGGGGGTQYF. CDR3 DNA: TGTGCCAGCAGTTCGGGACTAGCGGGAGGGGGAGGGGGGACCCAGTACTTC.

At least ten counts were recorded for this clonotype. The CDR3: CASSTLDRNTGELFF. The CDR3 nucleotides are TGTGCCAGCAGCACATTGGACAGAAACACCGGGGAGCTGTTTTTT. The V gene is TRBV7-9, the J gene TRBJ2-2; a weak D match, TRBD1 (6 bases). Trimming removed 5 bases at V and 2 bases at J, with 12 bases between. The CDR3 has 15 residues. From germline, CDR1 is SEHNR and CDR2 FQNEAQ (reference sequence).

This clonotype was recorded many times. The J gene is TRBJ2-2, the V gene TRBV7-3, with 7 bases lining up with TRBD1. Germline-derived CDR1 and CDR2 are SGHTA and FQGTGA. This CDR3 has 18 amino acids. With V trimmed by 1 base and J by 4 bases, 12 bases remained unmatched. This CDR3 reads CASSLKGARGQTTGELFF. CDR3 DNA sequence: TGTGCCAGCAGCTTAAAGGGGGCAAGGGGCCAAACCACCGGGGAGCTGTTTTTT.

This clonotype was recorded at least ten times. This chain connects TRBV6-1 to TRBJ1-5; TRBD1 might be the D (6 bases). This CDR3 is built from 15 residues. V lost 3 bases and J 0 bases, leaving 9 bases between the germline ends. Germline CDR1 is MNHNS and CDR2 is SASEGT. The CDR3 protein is CASSETGGSNQPQHF. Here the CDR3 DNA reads TGTGCCAGCAGTGAGACAGGTGGTAGCAATCAGCCCCAGCATTTT.

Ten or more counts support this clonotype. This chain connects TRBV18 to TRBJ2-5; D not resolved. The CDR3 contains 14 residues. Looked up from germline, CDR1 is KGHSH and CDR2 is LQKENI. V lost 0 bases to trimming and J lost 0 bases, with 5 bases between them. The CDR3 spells CASSPPMNQETQYF. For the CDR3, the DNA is TGTGCCAGCTCACCACCGATGAACCAAGAGACCCAGTACTTC.

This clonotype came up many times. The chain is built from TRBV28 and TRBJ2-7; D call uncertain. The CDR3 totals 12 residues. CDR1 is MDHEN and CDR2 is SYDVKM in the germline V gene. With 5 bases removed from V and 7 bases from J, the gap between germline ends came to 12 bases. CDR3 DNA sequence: TGTGCCAGCAGTCTGACCGGACGGGAGCAGTACTTC. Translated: CASSLTGREQYF.

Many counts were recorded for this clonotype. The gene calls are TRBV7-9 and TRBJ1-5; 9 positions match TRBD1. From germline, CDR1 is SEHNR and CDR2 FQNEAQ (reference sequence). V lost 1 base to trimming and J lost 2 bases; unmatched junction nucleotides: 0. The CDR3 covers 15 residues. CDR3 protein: CASSLGTGGNQPQHF. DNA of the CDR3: TGTGCCAGCAGCTTAGGGACAGGGGGCAATCAGCCCCAGCATTTT.

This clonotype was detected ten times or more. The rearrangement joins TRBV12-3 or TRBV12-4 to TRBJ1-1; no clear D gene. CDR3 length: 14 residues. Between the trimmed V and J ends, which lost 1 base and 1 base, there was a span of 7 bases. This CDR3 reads CASSLGEENTEAFF. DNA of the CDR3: TGTGCCAGCAGTTTAGGAGAGGAGAACACTGAAGCTTTCTTT.

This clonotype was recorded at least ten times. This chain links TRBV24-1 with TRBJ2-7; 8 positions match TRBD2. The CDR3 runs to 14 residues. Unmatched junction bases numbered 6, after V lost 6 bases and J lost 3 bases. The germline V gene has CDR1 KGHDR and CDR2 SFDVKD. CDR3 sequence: CATSRSGSNYEQYF. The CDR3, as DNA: TGTGCCACCAGTAGGAGCGGGAGCAACTACGAGCAGTACTTC.

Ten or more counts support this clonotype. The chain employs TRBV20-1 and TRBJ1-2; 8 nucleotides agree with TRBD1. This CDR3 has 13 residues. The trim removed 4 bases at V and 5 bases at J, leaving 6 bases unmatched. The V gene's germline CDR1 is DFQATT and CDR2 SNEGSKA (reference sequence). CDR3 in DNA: TGCAGTGCTAACGACAGGGGTAGTTATGGCTACACCTTC. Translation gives CSANDRGSYGYTF.

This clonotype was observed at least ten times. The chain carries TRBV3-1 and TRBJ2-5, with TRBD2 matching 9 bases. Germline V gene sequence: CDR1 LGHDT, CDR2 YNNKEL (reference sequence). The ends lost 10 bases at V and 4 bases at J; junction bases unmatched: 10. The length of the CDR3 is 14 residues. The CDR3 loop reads CAIGLAGEVETQYF. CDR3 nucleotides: TGTGCCATCGGGTTAGCGGGAGAGGTAGAGACCCAGTACTTC.

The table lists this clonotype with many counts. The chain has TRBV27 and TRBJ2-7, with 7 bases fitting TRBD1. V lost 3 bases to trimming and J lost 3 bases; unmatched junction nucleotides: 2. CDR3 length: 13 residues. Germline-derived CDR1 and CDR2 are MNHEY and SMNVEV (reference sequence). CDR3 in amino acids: CASSFGTVYEQYF. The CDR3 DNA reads TGTGCCAGCAGTTTTGGGACAGTCTACGAGCAGTACTTC.

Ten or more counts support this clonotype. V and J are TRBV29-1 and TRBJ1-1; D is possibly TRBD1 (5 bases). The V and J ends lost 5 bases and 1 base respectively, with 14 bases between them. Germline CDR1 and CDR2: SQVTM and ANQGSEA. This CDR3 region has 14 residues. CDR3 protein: CSVRSDGGNTEAFF. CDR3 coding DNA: TGCAGCGTTAGATCCGACGGGGGGAACACTGAAGCTTTCTTT.

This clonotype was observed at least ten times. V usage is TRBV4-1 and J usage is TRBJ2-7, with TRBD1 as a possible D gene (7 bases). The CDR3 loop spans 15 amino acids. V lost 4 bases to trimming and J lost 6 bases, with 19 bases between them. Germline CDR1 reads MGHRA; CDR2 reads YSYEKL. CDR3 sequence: CASSPMWQGGLEQYF. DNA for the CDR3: TGCGCCAGCAGCCCCATGTGGCAGGGGGGCCTCGAGCAGTACTTC.

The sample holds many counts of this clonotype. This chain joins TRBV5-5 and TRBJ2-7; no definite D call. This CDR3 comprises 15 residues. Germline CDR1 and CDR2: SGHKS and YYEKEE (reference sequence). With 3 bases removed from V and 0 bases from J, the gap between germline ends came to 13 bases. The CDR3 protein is CASSYGPAGSYEQYF. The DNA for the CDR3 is TGTGCCAGCAGCTACGGCCCGGCAGGCTCCTACGAGCAGTACTTC.